The subject of this entry is one T cell receptor (beta chain). The sample originates from a study of control samples from healthy donors and cancer patients. Profiling relied on immunoSEQ multiplex PCR, and the TCRdb table lists in-frame clones only, not all of them. The sample carries 15,000 to 18,000 clones, approximately 87% recorded once. With V trimmed by 0 bases and J by 0 bases, 5 bases remained unmatched. This CDR3 has 16 amino acids. CDR1 SGHDT and CDR2 YYEEEE come from the germline V gene. The gene calls are TRBV5-6 and TRBJ1-1, with 7 positions matching TRBD1. The TCR was taken from a woman aged 70 to 79 with colorectal cancer. The source material was PBMCs. CDR3 amino acids: CASSLEAGGLNTEAFF. The CDR3 coding sequence is TGTGCCAGCAGCTTGGAGGCAGGGGGTTTGAACACTGAAGCTTTCTTT.